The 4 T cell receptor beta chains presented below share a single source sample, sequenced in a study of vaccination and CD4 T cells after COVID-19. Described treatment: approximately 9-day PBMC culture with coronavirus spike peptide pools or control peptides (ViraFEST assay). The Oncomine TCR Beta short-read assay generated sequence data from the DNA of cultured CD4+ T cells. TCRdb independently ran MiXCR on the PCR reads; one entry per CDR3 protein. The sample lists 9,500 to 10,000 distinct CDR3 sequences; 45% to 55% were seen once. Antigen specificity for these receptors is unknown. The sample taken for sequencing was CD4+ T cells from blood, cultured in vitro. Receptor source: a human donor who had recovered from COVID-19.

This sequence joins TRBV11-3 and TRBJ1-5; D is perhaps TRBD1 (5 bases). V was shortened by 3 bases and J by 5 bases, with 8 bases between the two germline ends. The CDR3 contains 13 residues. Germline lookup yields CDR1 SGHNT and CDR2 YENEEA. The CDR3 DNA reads TGTGCCAGCAGCTTGTCAGGGTATCAGCCCCAGCATTTT. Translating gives CASSLSGYQPQHF.

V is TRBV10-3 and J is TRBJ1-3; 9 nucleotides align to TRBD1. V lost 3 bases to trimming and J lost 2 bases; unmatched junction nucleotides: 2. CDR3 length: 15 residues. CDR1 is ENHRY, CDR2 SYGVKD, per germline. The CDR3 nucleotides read TGTGCCATCAGTGAAGGGACAGGGCCTGGAAACACCATATATTTT. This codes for CAISEGTGPGNTIYF.

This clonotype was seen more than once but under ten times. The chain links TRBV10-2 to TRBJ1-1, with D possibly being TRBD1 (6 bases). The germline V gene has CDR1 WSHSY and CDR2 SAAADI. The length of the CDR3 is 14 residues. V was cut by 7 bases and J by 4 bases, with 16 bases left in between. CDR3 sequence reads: CASTPFQGGTEAFF. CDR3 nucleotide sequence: TGCGCCAGCACCCCCTTCCAAGGGGGCACTGAAGCTTTCTTT.

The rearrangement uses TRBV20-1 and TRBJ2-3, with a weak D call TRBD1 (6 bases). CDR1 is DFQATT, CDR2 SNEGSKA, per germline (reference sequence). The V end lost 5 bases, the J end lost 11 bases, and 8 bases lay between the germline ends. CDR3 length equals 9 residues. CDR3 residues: CSAGQLQYF. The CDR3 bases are TGCAGTGCTGGACAGCTGCAGTATTTT.